This paragraph reports one T cell receptor (beta chain). The data were produced by immunoSEQ multiplex PCR, yet TCRdb's version contains in-frame clones alone and is incomplete. The table includes 88,000 or so clones, roughly 94% detected once. Germline V gene lookup returns CDR1 KGHSH and CDR2 LQKENI. With V trimmed by 0 bases and J by 2 bases, 10 bases remained unmatched. The CDR3 spans 18 residues. This record belongs to a study of T cell changes during pregnancy in multiple sclerosis. The starting material was peripheral blood, obtained before pregnancy. The rearrangement uses TRBV18 and TRBJ2-3, with 8 bases matching TRBD2. The TCR was taken from a female donor with multiple sclerosis, enrolled in a pregnancy study. CDR3 loop: CASSPPRRGGSPTDTQYF. The CDR3 DNA reads TGTGCCAGCTCACCACCGCGCCGGGGGGGGTCCCCCACAGATACGCAGTATTTT.